This TCR beta chain came from a study of technical replicates of blood from a handful of donors. A word on this clone: The junction shows a germline mismatch at one end, possibly a read error.

The data were produced by immunoSEQ multiplex PCR, yet TCRdb's version contains in-frame clones alone and is incomplete. The sample consists of 65,000 to 80,000 clones, 95% to 98% of them appearing once. CDR1 is LNHNV, CDR2 YYDKDF, per germline (reference sequence). The CDR3 totals 12 residues. Sequenced sample: T cells isolated from PBMCs. This receptor was taken from a human donor in good health. The chain has TRBV15 and TRBJ1-3; D gene ambiguous. The CDR3 is CATSRGDIPVNF. CDR3 coding DNA: TGTGCCACCAGCAGAGGAGACATTCCGGTGAATTTT. The full variable domain, with the rest looked up from reference TRBV15 and TRBJ1-3, is DAMVIQNPRYQVTQFGKPVTLSCSQTLNHNVMYWYQQKSSQAPKLLFHYYDKDFNNEADTPDNFQSRRPNTSFCFLDIRSPGLGDTAMYLCATSRGDIPVNFGEGSWLTVV.